This is a list of T cell receptor beta chains from one sample in a study of cytomegalovirus exposure and HLA in healthy donors. Sequencing used immunoSEQ multiplex PCR; TCRdb keeps in-frame clones, though not all of them. In the table there are some 130,000 clones, more than 70% of which are singletons. The source material was PBMCs. The receptors here all came from a man aged 25 to 45 in good health and CMV-seronegative. The CDR3 runs from the conserved cysteine through the conserved F or W. The order of the fields is J gene, D gene, V gene, CDR3 length, CDR3 protein. A D gene is named only where the DNA matches it firmly.

>TRBJ2-1|NA|TRBV7-8|12
CASSFLRNEQFF
>TRBJ2-2|NA|TRBV19|18
CASSIEGTSFANTGELFF
>TRBJ2-1|TRBD2|TRBV30|16
CAWSPQPGLAYNEQFF
>TRBJ1-5|TRBD1|TRBV6-5|15
CASSRTGLSNQPQHF
>TRBJ1-2|TRBD1|TRBV30|14
CAWNLGTGLYGYTF
>TRBJ1-2|NA|TRBV11-1|13
CASSLDRDYGYTF
>TRBJ1-1|NA|TRBV18|13
CASSPMGDKEAFF
>TRBJ1-2|NA|TRBV6-6|13
CASSVTANYGYTF
>TRBJ2-7|NA|TRBV6-1|15
CASSETVLDSYEQYF
>TRBJ1-5|TRBD1|TRBV28|17
CASSPTDPGQGHQPQHF
>TRBJ2-3|TRBD2|TRBV5-1|15
CASSLAAGGVDTQYF
>TRBJ1-2|NA|TRBV5-1|13
CASSLAGNYGYTF
>TRBJ1-1|TRBD1|TRBV18|14
CASSGGTEGTEAFF
>TRBJ1-1|NA|TRBV7-3|13
CASSSDRNSEAFF
>TRBJ2-1|NA|TRBV10-3|12
CAISDRRGEEFF
>TRBJ2-5|NA|TRBV6-1|13
CASIGTGEATQYF
>TRBJ2-7|TRBD1|TRBV6-5|16
CASSYSWGQGAYEQYF
>TRBJ1-3|NA|TRBV7-8|16
CASSLDGGNSGNTIYF